The sequence of this T cell receptor (beta chain) was determined in a study of blood T cell repertoires in COVID-19. Study summary: Collection of acute and convalescent COVID-19 samples took place in the United States, Italy and Spain.

Germline V gene sequence: CDR1 MDHEN, CDR2 SYDVKM. The V gene lost 6 bases and the J gene lost 3 bases, with 15 bases spanning the gap. The CDR3 spans 15 residues. The assay was immunoSEQ multiplex PCR, and TCRdb's table has in-frame clones only and misses some. This table has under 45,000 clones, approximately 85% appearing once. Specimen: peripheral blood. The gene calls are TRBV28 and TRBJ1-5; tentatively, D is TRBD1 (6 bases). The source of this sequence is a man aged 60 to 69 with active or convalescent COVID-19. This chain's CDR3 is CASRSTGLDNQPQHF. CDR3 nucleotides: TGTGCCAGCAGGTCAACAGGGTTAGACAATCAGCCCCAGCATTTT.